This T cell receptor (beta chain) is from a study of T-cell reconstitution after alpha-beta-depleted transplantation in children. Unique molecular identifiers were incorporated into the prepared TCRbeta library. TCRdb passed the PCR reads through MiXCR, listing each CDR3 protein once. The repertoire includes 97,000 or so distinct CDR3 sequences, about 7.5% of them detected once, and around 15% sits in the top ten. This CDR3 is built from 16 residues. Germline assignment: CDR1 SEHNR and CDR2 FQNEAQ (reference sequence). V was trimmed by 0 bases and J by 10 bases, leaving 18 bases between them. The sample in question was PBMCs, obtained before TCRalphabeta/CD19-depleted stem cell transplant. The chain joins TRBV7-9 to TRBJ1-4; TRBD1 is a possible D gene (5 bases). The TCR sequence derives from a boy aged 2 to 9 with acute lymphoblastic leukemia, due to receive a stem cell transplant. This CDR3 is CASSLAFGAGRGKLFF. CDR3 nucleotide sequence: TGTGCCAGCAGCTTAGCGTTCGGGGCAGGGCGCGGAAAACTGTTTTTT.